This T cell receptor (beta chain) is drawn from a study of blood T cell repertoires in COVID-19. Across the whole study: PBMCs, B-cell-depleted T cells, or T cells provided the cDNA or gDNA that made up the material.

This clone has just a few counts. Original analysis: Reference gene primers were amplified, and this amplification served to estimate nucleated cell counts. The data were produced by immunoSEQ multiplex PCR, yet TCRdb's version contains in-frame clones alone and is incomplete. V and J calls and clone size follow that table, whereas D and trimming were derived from the DNA. Of roughly 150,000 clones in the sample, around 86% are singletons; the top ten hold 5% to 6%. This CDR3 has 17 amino acids. Germline assignment: CDR1 MNHEY and CDR2 SVGEGT. Trimming removed 2 bases from V and 3 bases from J; junction bases left unmatched: 8.

The rearrangement joins TRBV6-2 or TRBV6-3 to TRBJ2-1; TRBD2 matches at 9 bases. The sample was peripheral blood. The sequence was collected from a human donor in a cohort sampled during active COVID-19. CDR3 residues: CASSYSAVAGVYNEQFF. The CDR3 nucleotides read TGTGCCAGCAGTTACAGTGCGGTAGCGGGAGTCTACAATGAGCAGTTCTTC.